Below, 6 T cell receptor beta chains from the same sample are listed, as sequenced in a study of beta chain features in type 1 diabetes. TCRB transcripts that were expressed got sequenced, as all of the isolated RNA had been reverse transcribed. The assay was immunoSEQ multiplex PCR, and TCRdb's table has in-frame clones only and misses some. The sample consists of hundreds of thousands of clones, 10% to 15% of them appearing once. Sequenced input: naive CD4+ T cells from blood. These receptors were collected from a man between 18 and 29 years old in good health.

This clone showed up just a few times. The J gene is TRBJ2-3, the V gene TRBV5-4; D is ambiguous. The ends were cut back, 0 bases at V and 1 base at J, with 9 bases in the middle. This CDR3 contains 15 residues. Germline V gene sequence: CDR1 SGHNT, CDR2 YYREEE (reference sequence). This CDR3 reads CASSLGAPRTDTQYF. The DNA of the CDR3 is TGTGCCAGCAGCTTGGGGGCACCCCGCACAGATACGCAGTATTTT.

This rearrangement joins TRBV18 to TRBJ1-2, with 7 bases lining up with TRBD1. With 6 bases clipped from V and 6 bases from J, the junction kept 7 bases outside the gene matches. The CDR3 extends over 13 amino acids. The germline CDR1 and CDR2 sequences are KGHSH and LQKENI. As DNA, the CDR3 is TGTGCCAGCTCCCGAACAGGGGCCGATGGCTACACCTTC. This codes for CASSRTGADGYTF.

V and J are TRBV4-2 and TRBJ2-1; 8 positions match TRBD2. CDR1 is LGHNA and CDR2 is YNFKEQ in the germline V gene. After removal of 6 bases from V and 2 bases from J, the junction contained 9 bases not matched to a gene. The CDR3 totals 16 residues. CDR3 coding DNA: TGTGCCAGCAGTCAGGCGGCGGGGGGTCCCTACAATGAGCAGTTCTTC. Amino acids: CASSQAAGGPYNEQFF.

This clone was seen only a few times. The rearrangement joins TRBV5-6 to TRBJ1-5; D call uncertain. Trimming stripped 3 bases from V and 6 bases from J, with 16 bases between. The CDR3 is 15 residues long. Germline V gene sequence: CDR1 SGHDT, CDR2 YYEEEE. This CDR3 reads CASSSKYRASQPQHF. The CDR3 DNA reads as TGTGCCAGCAGCTCGAAGTACAGAGCAAGTCAGCCCCAGCATTTT. Complete variable domain (other parts from reference TRBV5-6 and TRBJ1-5): DAGVTQSPTHLIKTRGQQVTLRCSPKSGHDTVSWYQQALGQGPQFIFQYYEEEERQRGNFPDRFSGHQFPNYSSELNVNALLLGDSALYLCASSSKYRASQPQHFGDGTRLSIL.

The gene calls are TRBV29-1 and TRBJ2-1, with D perhaps TRBD1 (5 bases). V was clipped by 4 bases and J by 3 bases, with 7 bases between them. The CDR3 runs 12 residues. Per germline, CDR1 SQVTM and CDR2 ANQGSEA. The CDR3 region is CSVATDYNEQFF. The CDR3 DNA reads as TGCAGCGTTGCGACAGACTACAATGAGCAGTTCTTC.

The rearrangement joins TRBV4-3 to TRBJ1-6, with D unresolved. The CDR3 consists of 16 residues. The germline gives CDR1 LGHNA, CDR2 YSLEER. V was cut by 1 base and J by 9 bases, with 16 bases left in between. CDR3 in amino acids: CASSQVTGLRRSPLHF. The CDR3 DNA reads as TGCGCCAGCAGCCAAGTGACCGGGTTACGGCGTTCACCCCTCCACTTT.